This T cell receptor (beta chain) was found in a study of cytomegalovirus exposure and HLA in healthy donors. Study-wide results and caveats: Beyond CMV serostatus, there was no information to go on about immune exposure.

This clone came up once. Its antigen remains unknown. Vbeta (60) and Jbeta (13) primers were used in the PCR. TCRdb's copy holds only in-frame clones and misses some; the assay was immunoSEQ multiplex PCR. The profile shows roughly 100,000 clones, over 55% of them singletons. Trimming pared 4 bases from V and 1 base from J, leaving 11 bases between. The CDR3 has 14 residues. Germline V gene sequence: CDR1 SGHRS, CDR2 YFSETQ. This chain connects TRBV5-1 to TRBJ1-2; D gene ambiguous. This TCR derives from a boy between 10 and 17 years old in good health and CMV-seropositive. Material: PBMCs. CDR3 in DNA: TGCGCCAGCAGCCCGGTCGGGGATAACTATGGCTACACCTTC. Translating gives CASSPVGDNYGYTF.